A selection of T cell receptor beta chains follows, all from one sample in a study of blood T cells in healthy people across ages. TCRdb re-called the 5' RACE reads with MiXCR, one entry per CDR3 protein. The sample includes roughly 550,000 distinct CDR3 sequences, 24% of them seen just once. These data were also reused for a study on T cells of mothers and their children.

The sequencing sample was made of blood. These receptors came from a boy younger than 18 in good health. The CDR3 runs from the conserved cysteine through the conserved F or W. D genes are given only for firm matches. Not all rows give a size; the values are once, few, many and, for expanded clones, a class.

CDR3 protein,CDR3 DNA,V gene,clone size,J gene,CDR3 length,D gene
CASSYSRVQETQYF,TGTGCCAGCAGTTACAGCAGGGTCCAAGAGACCCAGTACTTC,TRBV6-2/TRBV6-3,many,TRBJ2-5,14,-
CASSTTGTADYGYTF,TGTGCCAGCAGTACTACCGGGACAGCTGACTATGGCTACACCTTC,TRBV28,-,TRBJ1-2,15,TRBD1
CASTKQEAGELFF,TGTGCCAGCACTAAACAGGAGGCCGGGGAGCTGTTTTTT,TRBV9,-,TRBJ2-2,13,-
CSAREVAGVGETQYF,TGCAGTGCTAGAGAGGTAGCGGGAGTAGGAGAGACCCAGTACTTC,TRBV20-1,-,TRBJ2-5,15,TRBD2
CASSSDGTYGYTF,TGCGCCAGCAGCTCTGACGGGACCTATGGCTACACCTTC,TRBV5-1,once,TRBJ1-2,13,-
CASSLDSYGYTF,TGTGCCAGCAGCTTAGATTCCTATGGCTACACCTTC,TRBV12-3/TRBV12-4,many,TRBJ1-2,12,-
CASSNYPGLAGAGEQFF,TGTGCCAGCAGTAACTATCCGGGACTAGCGGGAGCGGGTGAGCAGTTCTTC,TRBV28,-,TRBJ2-1,17,TRBD2
CASSYVRTAGRHEQYF,TGTGCCAGCAGTTACGTCCGGACAGCGGGCAGACACGAGCAGTACTTC,TRBV6-2/TRBV6-3,-,TRBJ2-7,16,-
CASSLGSQTGLGNTIYF,TGTGCCAGCAGCTTAGGATCGCAGACAGGTCTTGGAAACACCATATATTTT,TRBV7-2,-,TRBJ1-3,17,-
CATKFGVDAGELFF,TGTGCCACCAAATTCGGGGTGGACGCCGGGGAGCTGTTTTTT,TRBV6-1,-,TRBJ2-2,14,-
CASSPTDNYGYTF,TGTGCCAGCAGCCCGACAGATAACTATGGCTACACCTTC,TRBV28,few,TRBJ1-2,13,-